These T cell receptor beta chains were read from a single sample in a study of blood T cell repertoires in COVID-19. The protocol was immunoSEQ multiplex PCR, while the TCRdb copy is restricted to in-frame clones and leaves out a portion. The table records 45,000 to 60,000 clones, around 80% of them present only once. The sample consisted of peripheral blood. These receptors all come from a woman older than 75 with acute or convalescent COVID-19. CDR3s include the opening cysteine and the closing phenylalanine or tryptophan. The D gene is left open where the match is weak. Rows give clone size only sometimes, using once, few, many, or a class for an expanded clone.

clone_size	v_call	d_call	j_call	cdr3_nt	cdr3_aa
.	TRBV10-2	TRBD1	TRBJ2-7	TGCGCCAGTCAAGAGGGGGGACAGGGGTTCTCCTACGAGCAGTACTTC	CASQEGGQGFSYEQYF
.	TRBV19	.	TRBJ1-5	TGTGCCTCAAAAGGGTCAGCAGGGGAGAGCAATCAGCCCCAGCATTTT	CASKGSAGESNQPQHF
.	TRBV11-2	TRBD2	TRBJ2-3	TGTGCCAGCAGCCGCTTGCCGGGGGGGCAGGGAGATACGCAGTATTTT	CASSRLPGGQGDTQYF
.	TRBV11-2	TRBD1	TRBJ2-4	TGTGCCAGCACCATCCAGGGGGTGACGGCCAAAAACATTCAGTACTTC	CASTIQGVTAKNIQYF
.	TRBV7-8	.	TRBJ1-3	TGTGCCAGCAGCCCAACGGACATACTTGGAAACACCATATATTTT	CASSPTDILGNTIYF
.	TRBV14	TRBD1	TRBJ1-2	TGTGCCAGCAGCCAAGATTGGGGGACAGGTTCTAACTATGGCTACACCTTC	CASSQDWGTGSNYGYTF
.	TRBV24-1	TRBD1	TRBJ1-5	TGTGCCACCAGTGATGGATTACAGGGGCGCGGAATATATCAGCCCCAGCATTTT	CATSDGLQGRGIYQPQHF
.	TRBV5-5	.	TRBJ2-1	TGTGCCAGCAGCTTCAGGGGGGCCTACAATGAGCAGTTCTTC	CASSFRGAYNEQFF
.	TRBV6-5	.	TRBJ2-7	TGTGCCAGCAGCGCCCAGGGGACGGAATTCTACGAGCAGTACTTC	CASSAQGTEFYEQYF
.	TRBV15	.	TRBJ1-4	TGTGCCACCTCACTATATACGGGGACTAATGAAAAACTGTTTTTT	CATSLYTGTNEKLFF
.	TRBV24-1	TRBD2	TRBJ2-1	TGTGCCACCAGTGATTCGGGGACTAGCAGATACAATGAGCAGTTCTTC	CATSDSGTSRYNEQFF
.	TRBV4-2	.	TRBJ2-7	TGTGCCAGCAGCCAAGATCGGGGGGCTGGCGAGCAGTACTTC	CASSQDRGAGEQYF
once	TRBV12-2	.	TRBJ1-1	TGTGCAAGTCGCTTAGGGGGGACAGGCGGAACGTGCACTCGAGCTTTCTTT	CASRLGGTGGTCTRAFF
few	TRBV7-3	TRBD2	TRBJ2-1	TGTGCCAGCAGCTTAGAGGGGACTAGCGGGAGAAATGAGCAGTTCTTC	CASSLEGTSGRNEQFF
.	TRBV6-5	TRBD1	TRBJ1-1	TGTGCCAGTTTTTCAGGGGGTAAGAACACTGAAGCTTTCTTT	CASFSGGKNTEAFF
.	TRBV24-1	.	TRBJ1-5	TGTGCCACCAGTGAATCCGGGAATCAGCCCCAGCATTTT	CATSESGNQPQHF
.	TRBV19	.	TRBJ2-1	TGTGCCAGTAGCAAGACAGGAGCTGACAATGAGCAGTTCTTC	CASSKTGADNEQFF
.	TRBV29-1	TRBD1	TRBJ2-7	TGCAGCGTATTTTCGGGACAGGCACTATCCTACGAGCAGTACTTC	CSVFSGQALSYEQYF
.	TRBV29-1	.	TRBJ2-3	TGCAGCGTCCGAAACAGGGCGTCTAGCACAGATACGCAGTATTTT	CSVRNRASSTDTQYF
.	TRBV6-1	TRBD2	TRBJ2-1	TGTGCCAGCAGTGAAGCGGGACTAGCGGGGAATGAGCAGTTCTTC	CASSEAGLAGNEQFF
once	TRBV6-4	.	TRBJ1-5	TGTGCCAGCATCAAGACGTATCTCCAGGGGTACCCGAATCAGCCCCAGCATTTT	CASIKTYLQGYPNQPQHF
.	TRBV5-1	.	TRBJ1-2	TGCGCCAGCAGCTTGGGGGACACCTATGGCTACACCTTC	CASSLGDTYGYTF
.	TRBV7-6	.	TRBJ1-1	TGTGCCAGCAGCCAGTGGGGGGAGAACACTGAAGCTTTCTTT	CASSQWGENTEAFF
once	TRBV6-5	.	TRBJ1-1	TGTGCCAGCAGTTACGGTGAAAGGGGCACTGAAGCTTTCTTT	CASSYGERGTEAFF
.	TRBV4-2	.	TRBJ2-1	TGTGCCAGCAGCCAAGAATGGCAATACAATGAGCAGTTCTTC	CASSQEWQYNEQFF
.	TRBV3-1/TRBV3-2	TRBD2	TRBJ2-1	TGTGCCAGCAGCCATGGGACGGGAGGAGGTGGTGGTGAGCAGTTCTTC	CASSHGTGGGGGEQFF
.	TRBV28	.	TRBJ1-5	TGTGCCAGCAAACAGAGCAATCAGCCCCAGCATTTT	CASKQSNQPQHF
.	TRBV3-1/TRBV3-2	.	TRBJ1-3	TGTGCCAGCAGCTCAATCCAGGTCCGGGGAAACACCATATATTTT	CASSSIQVRGNTIYF
.	TRBV7-2	.	TRBJ2-7	TGTGCCAGCAGCCCACGCGGGGTGCGGGGCCACGAGCAGTACTTC	CASSPRGVRGHEQYF
.	TRBV5-1	TRBD1	TRBJ2-2	TGCGCCAGCAGCAAGGGACAGGGGAACCCTAACACCGGGGAGCTGTTTTTT	CASSKGQGNPNTGELFF
.	TRBV6-9	.	TRBJ2-7	TGTGCCAGCAGTTTACAGGGGGGGGAGCAGTACTTC	CASSLQGGEQYF
.	TRBV30	TRBD2	TRBJ2-7	TGTGCCTGGAGTGTGTTGGGCGGGAGAAACTACGAGCAGTACTTC	CAWSVLGGRNYEQYF
.	TRBV5-4	.	TRBJ2-2	TGTGCCAGAGCTCGTGGTGGAGACGCCGGTTCAACCACCGGGGAGCTGTTTTTT	CARARGGDAGSTTGELFF
.	TRBV6-5	TRBD1	TRBJ1-2	TGTGCCAGCAGGCGAAACAGGGGGCCCAAGGATGGCTACACCTTC	CASRRNRGPKDGYTF
.	TRBV5-1	.	TRBJ2-5	TGCGCCAGCAGCTTGTCGCCAGGGGGGATCCAAGAGACCCAGTACTTC	CASSLSPGGIQETQYF
.	TRBV7-3	TRBD1	TRBJ1-1	TGTGCCAGCAGCGCCAGGGGGGCCACTGAAGCTTTCTTT	CASSARGATEAFF
.	TRBV28	.	TRBJ1-6	TGTGCCAGTGTTACAGGGAACTATAATTCACCCCTCCACTTT	CASVTGNYNSPLHF
many	TRBV2	TRBD1	TRBJ2-2	TGTGCCAGCCAGGGGGCCGCCACCGGGGAGCTGTTTTTT	CASQGAATGELFF
.	TRBV7-9	TRBD2	TRBJ2-1	TGTGCCAGCGGGACTAGCGGAGGCAATGAGCAGTTCTTC	CASGTSGGNEQFF
once	TRBV18	.	TRBJ2-2	TGTGCCAGCTCACCCCGGGCGAACACCGGGGAGCTGTTTTTT	CASSPRANTGELFF
many	TRBV9	.	TRBJ1-4	TGTGCCAGCAGCGTATCTGCAACTAATGAAAAACTGTTTTTT	CASSVSATNEKLFF
.	TRBV5-1	.	TRBJ1-2	TGCGCCAGCAGCAACGTTTTAGGGGCTAACTATGGCTACACCTTC	CASSNVLGANYGYTF
.	TRBV5-1	TRBD2	TRBJ2-3	TGCGCCAGCAGCTTGGTGGCTAGCGGGAGTCCAGATACGCAGTATTTT	CASSLVASGSPDTQYF
.	TRBV12-3/TRBV12-4	.	TRBJ2-7	TGTGCCAGCAGTTACGGGGACTTTTTGTACTTC	CASSYGDFLYF
.	TRBV15	TRBD2	TRBJ2-7	TGTGCCACCAGCAGAGGTACTAGCGGGGGGGCCTACGAGCAGTACTTC	CATSRGTSGGAYEQYF
.	TRBV2	TRBD2	TRBJ2-1	TGTGCCAGCAGTGACCCGGGACTAGTCCTCCTCTTC	CASSDPGLVLLF
.	TRBV28	.	TRBJ2-7	TGTGCCAGCAGTCACCAGAGGTACGAGCAGTACTTC	CASSHQRYEQYF
.	TRBV11-1	TRBD1	TRBJ2-2	TGTGCCAGCAGCTTAGCGAGGGACAGCATGTACACCGGGGAGCTGTTTTTT	CASSLARDSMYTGELFF
.	TRBV27	.	TRBJ1-6	TGTGCCAGCAGTTTATTGGGCGGGGGTTCACCCCTCCACTTT	CASSLLGGGSPLHF
once	TRBV2	.	TRBJ2-7	TGTGCCAGCAGTGAAGCCCTAGCTCCTTACTACGAGCAGTACTTC	CASSEALAPYYEQYF
.	TRBV28	.	TRBJ1-2	TGTGCCAGCAGCCAGGTCCTTCGGTTGTTCTATGGCTACACCTTC	CASSQVLRLFYGYTF
.	TRBV19	TRBD1	TRBJ2-2	TGTGCCAGTGGGGGACAGGGGCCTGCCGGGGAGCTGTTTTTT	CASGGQGPAGELFF
.	TRBV19	.	TRBJ2-5	TGTGCCAGTAGTAGCCCCTCCGGGACCCAGTACTTC	CASSSPSGTQYF